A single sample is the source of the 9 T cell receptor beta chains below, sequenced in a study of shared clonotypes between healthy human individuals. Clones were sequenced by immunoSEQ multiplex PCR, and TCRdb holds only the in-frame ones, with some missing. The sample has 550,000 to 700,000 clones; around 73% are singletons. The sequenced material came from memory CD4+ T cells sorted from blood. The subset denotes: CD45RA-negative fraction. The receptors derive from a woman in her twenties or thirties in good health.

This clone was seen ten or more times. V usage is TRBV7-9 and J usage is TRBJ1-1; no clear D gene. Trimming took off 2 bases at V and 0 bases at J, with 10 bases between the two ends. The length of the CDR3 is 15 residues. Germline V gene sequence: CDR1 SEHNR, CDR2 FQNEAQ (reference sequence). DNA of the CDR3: TGTGCCAGCAGCTTAATTAACAGCTTGAACACTGAAGCTTTCTTT. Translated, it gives CASSLINSLNTEAFF. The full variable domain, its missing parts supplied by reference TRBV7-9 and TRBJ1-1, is DTGVSQNPRHKITKRGQNVTFRCDPISEHNRLYWYRQTLGQGPEFLTYFQNEAQLEKSRLLSDRFSAERPKGSFSTLEIQRTEQGDSAMYLCASSLINSLNTEAFFGQGTRLTVV.

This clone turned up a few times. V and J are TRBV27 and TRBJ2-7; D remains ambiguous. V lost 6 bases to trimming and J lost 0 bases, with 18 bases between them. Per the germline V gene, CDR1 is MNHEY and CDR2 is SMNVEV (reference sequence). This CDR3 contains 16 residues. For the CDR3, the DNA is TGTGCCAGCAGCCTTAAGGCCGGTGAGAGCTCCTACGAGCAGTACTTC. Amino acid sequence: CASSLKAGESSYEQYF.

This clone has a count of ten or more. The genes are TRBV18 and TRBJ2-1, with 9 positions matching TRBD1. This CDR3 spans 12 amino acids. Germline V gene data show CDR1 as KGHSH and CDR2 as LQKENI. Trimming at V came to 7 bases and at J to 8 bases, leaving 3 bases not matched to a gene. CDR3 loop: CASLGQGDEQFF. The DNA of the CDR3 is TGTGCCAGCTTGGGACAGGGTGATGAGCAGTTCTTC.

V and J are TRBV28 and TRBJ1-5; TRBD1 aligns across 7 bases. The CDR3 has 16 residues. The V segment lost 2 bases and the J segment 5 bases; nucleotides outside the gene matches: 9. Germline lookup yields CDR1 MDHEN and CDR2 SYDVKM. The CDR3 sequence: CASSLLGQAGDQPQHF. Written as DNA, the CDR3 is TGTGCCAGCAGTTTACTCGGACAGGCGGGGGATCAGCCCCAGCATTTT.

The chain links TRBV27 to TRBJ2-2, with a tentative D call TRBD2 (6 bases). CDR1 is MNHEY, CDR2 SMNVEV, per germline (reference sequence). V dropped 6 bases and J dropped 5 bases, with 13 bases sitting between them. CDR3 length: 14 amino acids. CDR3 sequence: CASSKGRWTGELFF. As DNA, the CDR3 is TGTGCCAGCAGCAAGGGGAGGTGGACCGGGGAGCTGTTTTTT.

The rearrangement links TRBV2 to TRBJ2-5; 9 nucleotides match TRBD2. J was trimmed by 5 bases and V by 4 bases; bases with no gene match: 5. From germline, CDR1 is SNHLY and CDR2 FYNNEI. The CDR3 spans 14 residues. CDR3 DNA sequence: TGTGCCAGCAGTGTAGCGGGAGATCTGGAGACCCAGTACTTC. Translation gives CASSVAGDLETQYF.

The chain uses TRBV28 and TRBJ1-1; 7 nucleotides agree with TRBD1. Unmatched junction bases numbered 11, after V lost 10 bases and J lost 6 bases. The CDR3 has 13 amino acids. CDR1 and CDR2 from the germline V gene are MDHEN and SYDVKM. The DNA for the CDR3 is TGTGCCACCAACCCCCCCGGGACAGCTGAAGCTTTCTTT. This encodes CATNPPGTAEAFF. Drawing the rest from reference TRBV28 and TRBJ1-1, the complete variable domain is DVKVTQSSRYLVKRTGEKVFLECVQDMDHENMFWYRQDPGLGLRLIYFSYDVKMKEKGDIPEGYSVSREKKERFSLILESASTNQTSMYLCATNPPGTAEAFFGQGTRLTVV.

CDR3 sequence reads: CASSSGAGVETQYF. The CDR3 DNA reads TGTGCCAGCAGTTCCGGAGCGGGAGTAGAGACCCAGTACTTC. V gene TRBV28 combines with J gene TRBJ2-5, with 8 bases aligning to TRBD2. This CDR3 is 14 amino acids long. Germline CDR1 MDHEN, CDR2 SYDVKM. With 4 bases clipped from V and 4 bases from J, the junction kept 5 bases outside the gene matches.

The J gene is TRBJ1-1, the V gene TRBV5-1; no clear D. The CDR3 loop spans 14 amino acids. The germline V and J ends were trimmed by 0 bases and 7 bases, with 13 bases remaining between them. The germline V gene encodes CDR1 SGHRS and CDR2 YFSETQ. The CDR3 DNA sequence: TGCGCCAGCAGCTTGGTTGTCTCCCGGGGTGAAGCTTTCTTT. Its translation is CASSLVVSRGEAFF.